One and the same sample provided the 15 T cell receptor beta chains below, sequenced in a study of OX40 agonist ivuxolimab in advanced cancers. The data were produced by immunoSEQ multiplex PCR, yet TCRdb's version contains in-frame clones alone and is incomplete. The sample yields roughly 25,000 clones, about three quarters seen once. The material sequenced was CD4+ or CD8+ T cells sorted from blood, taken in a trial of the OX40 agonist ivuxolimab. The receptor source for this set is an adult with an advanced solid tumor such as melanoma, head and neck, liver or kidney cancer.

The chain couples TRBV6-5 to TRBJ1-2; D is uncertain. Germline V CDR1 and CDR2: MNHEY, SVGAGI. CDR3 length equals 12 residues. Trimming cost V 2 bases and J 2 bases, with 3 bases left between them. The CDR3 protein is CASSYGNYGYTF. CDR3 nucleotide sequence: TGTGCCAGCAGTTACGGAAACTATGGCTACACCTTC.

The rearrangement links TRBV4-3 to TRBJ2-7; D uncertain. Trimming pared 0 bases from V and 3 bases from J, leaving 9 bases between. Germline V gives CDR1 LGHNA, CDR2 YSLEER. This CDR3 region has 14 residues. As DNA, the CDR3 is TGCGCCAGCAGCCAAGATCGGAGCGTCTACGAGCAGTACTTC. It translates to CASSQDRSVYEQYF.

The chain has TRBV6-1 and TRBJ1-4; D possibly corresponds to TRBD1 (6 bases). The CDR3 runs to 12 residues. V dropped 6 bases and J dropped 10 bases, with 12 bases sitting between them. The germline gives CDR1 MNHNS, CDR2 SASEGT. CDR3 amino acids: CASSQTQGKLFF. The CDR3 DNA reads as TGTGCCAGCAGCCAAACACAGGGAAAACTGTTTTTT.

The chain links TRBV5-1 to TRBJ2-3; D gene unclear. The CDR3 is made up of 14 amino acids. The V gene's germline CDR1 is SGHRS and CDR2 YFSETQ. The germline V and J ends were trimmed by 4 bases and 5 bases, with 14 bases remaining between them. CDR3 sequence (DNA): TGCGCCAGCAGCCTAAGTGGGGTGGGAGATACGCAGTATTTT. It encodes CASSLSGVGDTQYF.

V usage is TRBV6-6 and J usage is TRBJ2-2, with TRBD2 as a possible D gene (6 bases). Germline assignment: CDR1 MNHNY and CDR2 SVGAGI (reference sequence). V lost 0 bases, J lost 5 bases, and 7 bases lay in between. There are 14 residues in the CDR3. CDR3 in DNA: TGTGCCAGCAGTTACTCGGCGGGGACCGGGGAGCTGTTTTTT. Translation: CASSYSAGTGELFF.

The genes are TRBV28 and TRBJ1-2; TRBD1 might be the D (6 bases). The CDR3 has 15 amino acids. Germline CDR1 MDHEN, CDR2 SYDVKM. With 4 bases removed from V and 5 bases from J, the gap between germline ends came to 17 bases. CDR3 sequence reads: CASSSGGGVRYGYTF. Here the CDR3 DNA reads TGTGCCAGCAGTTCCGGGGGGGGCGTGAGGTATGGCTACACCTTC.

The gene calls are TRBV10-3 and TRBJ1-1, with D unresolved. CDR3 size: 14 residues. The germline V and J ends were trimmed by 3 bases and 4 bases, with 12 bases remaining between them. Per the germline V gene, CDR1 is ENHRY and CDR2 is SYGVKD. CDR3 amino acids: CAISDRREGTEAFF. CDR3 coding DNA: TGTGCCATCAGTGACAGGAGGGAAGGCACTGAAGCTTTCTTT.

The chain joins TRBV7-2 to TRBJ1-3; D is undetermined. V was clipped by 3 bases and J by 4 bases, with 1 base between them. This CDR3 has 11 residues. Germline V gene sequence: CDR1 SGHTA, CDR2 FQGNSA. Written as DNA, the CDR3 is TGTGCCAGCAGCTTCGGAAACACCATATATTTT. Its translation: CASSFGNTIYF.

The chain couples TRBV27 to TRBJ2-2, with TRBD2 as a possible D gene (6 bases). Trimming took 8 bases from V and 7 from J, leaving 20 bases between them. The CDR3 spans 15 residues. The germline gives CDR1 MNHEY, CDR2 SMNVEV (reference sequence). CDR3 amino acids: CASRPRGVSDGELFF. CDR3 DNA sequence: TGTGCCAGCCGCCCGCGGGGAGTTTCCGACGGGGAGCTGTTTTTT.

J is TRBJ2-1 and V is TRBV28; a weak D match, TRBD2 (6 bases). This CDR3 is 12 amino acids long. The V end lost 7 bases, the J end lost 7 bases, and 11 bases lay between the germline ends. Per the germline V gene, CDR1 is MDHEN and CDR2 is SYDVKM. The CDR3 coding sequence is TGTGCCAGCACTAGCGAGAAAAATGAGCAGTTCTTC. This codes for CASTSEKNEQFF.

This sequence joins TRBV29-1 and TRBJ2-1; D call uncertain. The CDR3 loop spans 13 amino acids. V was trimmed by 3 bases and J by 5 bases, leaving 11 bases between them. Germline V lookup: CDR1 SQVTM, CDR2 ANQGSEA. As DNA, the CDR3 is TGCAGCGTTGAGGCGGCAGACCACAATGAGCAGTTCTTC. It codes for CSVEAADHNEQFF.

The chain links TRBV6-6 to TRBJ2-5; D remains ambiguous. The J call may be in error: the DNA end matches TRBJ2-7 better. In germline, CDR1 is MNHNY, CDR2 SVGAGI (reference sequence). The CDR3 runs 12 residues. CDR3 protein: CASSYTSYEQYF. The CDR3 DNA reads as TGTGCCAGCAGTTACACCTCCTACGAGCAGTACTTC.

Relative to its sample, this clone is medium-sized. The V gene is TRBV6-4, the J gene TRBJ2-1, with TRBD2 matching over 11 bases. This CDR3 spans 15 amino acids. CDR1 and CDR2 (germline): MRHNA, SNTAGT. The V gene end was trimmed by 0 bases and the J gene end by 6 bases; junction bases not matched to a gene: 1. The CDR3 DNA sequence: TGTGCCAGCAGTGACTCTAGCGGGGGGGCCAATGAGCAGTTCTTC. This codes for CASSDSSGGANEQFF.

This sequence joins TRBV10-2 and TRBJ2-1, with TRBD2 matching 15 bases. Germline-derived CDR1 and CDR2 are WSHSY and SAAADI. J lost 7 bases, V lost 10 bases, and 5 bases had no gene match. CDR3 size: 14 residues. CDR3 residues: CATSGLAGGNEQFF. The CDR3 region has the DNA TGCGCCACCTCGGGACTAGCGGGGGGTAATGAGCAGTTCTTC.

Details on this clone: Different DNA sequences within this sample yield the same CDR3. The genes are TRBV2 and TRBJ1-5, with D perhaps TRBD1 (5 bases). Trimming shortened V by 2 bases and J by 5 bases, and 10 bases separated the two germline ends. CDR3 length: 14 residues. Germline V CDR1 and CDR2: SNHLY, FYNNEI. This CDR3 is CASSESGGHQPQHF. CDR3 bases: TGTGCCAGCAGTGAAAGCGGGGGTCATCAGCCCCAGCATTTT.